These 26 T cell receptor beta chains came from one sample sequenced in a study of T-cell memory formation after mild COVID-19. TCRdb analysed the 5' RACE reads with MiXCR anew, one entry per CDR3 protein. The sample includes 240,000 or so distinct CDR3 sequences, 8.5% to 9.5% of them seen just once. The specimen sequenced was PBMCs or a T cell subset sorted from them (not recorded which). These receptor sequences come from a man aged 18 to 29 who had mild COVID-19 (a few samples of this study predate the infection). Cell type and time point are not known.

To note about this clonotype: A much larger clone lies one base from this, so it may be a read error. This chain links TRBV7-2 with TRBJ1-1, with 9 bases identical to TRBD1. CDR1 is SGHTA, CDR2 FQGNSA, per germline. This CDR3 contains 14 residues. Trimming at V came to 5 bases and at J to 1 base, leaving 2 bases not matched to a gene. For the CDR3, the DNA is TGTGCCAGCAGCCCACAGGGGGCGAACACTGAAGCTTTCTTT. Translated, it gives CASSPQGANTEAFF.

The V and J genes are TRBV24-1 and TRBJ2-3; D is ambiguous. The CDR3 loop spans 16 amino acids. Trimming cost V 3 bases and J 1 base, with 13 bases left between them. CDR1 is KGHDR, CDR2 SFDVKD, per germline. Here the CDR3 DNA reads TGTGCCACCAGTGATGCGAACTTGAGCCGCACAGATACGCAGTATTTT. Translating it yields CATSDANLSRTDTQYF.

The chain employs TRBV11-3 and TRBJ1-1, with D uncertain. The CDR3 runs to 15 residues. Germline lookup yields CDR1 SGHNT and CDR2 YENEEA. V was trimmed by 5 bases and J by 1 base, leaving 14 bases between them. This chain's CDR3 is CASSPGGMENTEAFF. The CDR3 DNA reads as TGTGCCAGCAGCCCCGGAGGAATGGAGAACACTGAAGCTTTCTTT.

The genes are TRBV6-6 and TRBJ2-1; D may be TRBD1 or TRBD2 (7 bases each). CDR3 length equals 14 residues. Germline CDR1 and CDR2: MNHNY and SVGAGI (reference sequence). Trimming cost V 6 bases and J 9 bases, with 18 bases left between them. The CDR3: CASSSNRGGSEQFF. Here the CDR3 DNA reads TGTGCCAGCAGCTCCAACAGGGGCGGGAGTGAGCAGTTCTTC.

This rearrangement joins TRBV12-3 or TRBV12-4 to TRBJ2-6; TRBD1 matches 10 bases. CDR3 length equals 18 residues. J was trimmed by 2 bases and V by 4 bases; bases with no gene match: 8. CDR3 region: CASSSSGTGVPGANVLTF. The CDR3, as DNA: TGTGCCAGCAGTTCTTCCGGGACAGGGGTACCTGGGGCCAACGTCCTGACTTTC.

The chain links TRBV20-1 to TRBJ2-5; D might be TRBD2 (6 bases). Deletions cut 6 bases from V and 2 bases from J, with 10 bases between. The CDR3 has 12 residues. Germline-derived CDR1 and CDR2 are DFQATT and SNEGSKA (reference sequence). CDR3 sequence: CSALGGQETQYF. CDR3 nucleotide sequence: TGCAGTGCCCTTGGGGGGCAAGAGACCCAGTACTTC.

The CDR3: CASSFWGAPGELFF. The CDR3 DNA sequence: TGTGCCAGCAGTTTTTGGGGGGCGCCCGGGGAGCTGTTTTTT. The rearrangement joins TRBV12-3 or TRBV12-4 to TRBJ2-2; D tentatively reads TRBD1 or TRBD2 (6 bases each). The germline V and J ends were trimmed by 3 bases and 6 bases, with 11 bases remaining between them. The CDR3 covers 14 residues.

The chain combines TRBV6-2 or TRBV6-3 with TRBJ1-5; 10 bases fit TRBD1. This CDR3 is built from 13 residues. CDR1 is MNHEY and CDR2 is SVGEGT in the germline V gene. Trimming cost V 8 bases and J 7 bases; bases outside gene matches: 5. The CDR3 sequence: CASGGQGKQPQHF. DNA for the CDR3: TGTGCCAGCGGGGGACAGGGGAAACAGCCCCAGCATTTT.

The chain carries TRBV7-2 and TRBJ1-1; TRBD1 matches at 7 bases. V gave up 5 bases and J gave up 5 bases; unmatched junction bases: 11. The germline gives CDR1 SGHTA, CDR2 FQGNSA. The CDR3 extends over 15 amino acids. CDR3 in amino acids: CASSRQGGEWTEAFF. In nucleotides, the CDR3 is TGTGCCAGCAGCCGACAGGGAGGCGAGTGGACTGAAGCTTTCTTT.

The chain couples TRBV7-2 to TRBJ1-2; D is perhaps TRBD1 (5 bases). There are 14 residues in the CDR3. The V gene's germline CDR1 is SGHTA and CDR2 FQGNSA. V was pared by 5 bases and J by 8 bases, with 18 bases between. Written as DNA, the CDR3 is TGTGCCAGCAGCCCCGGACATCAAGGAGGGGGCTACACCTTC. Protein: CASSPGHQGGGYTF.

The chain has TRBV5-1 and TRBJ2-1, with TRBD2 as a possible D gene (6 bases). In germline, CDR1 is SGHRS, CDR2 YFSETQ. This CDR3 has 15 amino acids. Between the trimmed V and J ends, which lost 4 bases and 0 bases, there was a span of 11 bases. CDR3 in amino acids: CASSTRGVSYNEQFF. Written as DNA, the CDR3 is TGCGCCAGCAGCACTCGCGGGGTCTCCTACAATGAGCAGTTCTTC.

The CDR3 DNA is TGTGCCAGCAGCTTGATAAGGGGTCAGCCCCAGCATTTT. Translated, it gives CASSLIRGQPQHF. The chain combines TRBV11-2 with TRBJ1-5, with D possibly TRBD1 on 5 matching bases. The CDR3 sequence is 13 residues long. The V gene lost 3 bases and the J gene lost 6 bases, with 9 bases spanning the gap. CDR1 is SGHAT and CDR2 is FQNNGV in the germline V gene.

There are a few counts of this clonotype. The CDR3 nucleotides read TGCGCCAGCAGCTTGCAGGGTTCCACCTACAATGAGCAGTTCTTC. Translated: CASSLQGSTYNEQFF. This rearrangement joins TRBV5-1 to TRBJ2-1; a possible D gene is TRBD1 (5 bases). Germline values: CDR1 SGHRS, CDR2 YFSETQ. V gave up 1 base and J gave up 2 bases, with 10 bases separating them. This CDR3 spans 15 amino acids.

The gene calls are TRBV6-5 and TRBJ2-5; no clear D gene. With 6 bases removed from V and 4 bases from J, the gap between germline ends came to 6 bases. The CDR3 extends over 11 amino acids. Looked up from germline, CDR1 is MNHEY and CDR2 is SVGAGI. The CDR3 sequence is CASREIETQYF. Here the CDR3 DNA reads TGTGCCAGCAGGGAGATAGAGACCCAGTACTTC.

V is TRBV5-1 and J is TRBJ2-5; D is possibly TRBD1 or TRBD2 (5 bases each). Germline CDR1 is SGHRS and CDR2 is YFSETQ. Deletions cut 4 bases from V and 4 bases from J, with 17 bases between. CDR3 length equals 15 residues. CDR3 sequence reads: CASSIGEGHGETQYF. CDR3 DNA sequence: TGCGCCAGCAGCATAGGTGAGGGGCATGGAGAGACCCAGTACTTC.

The chain is built from TRBV5-1 and TRBJ1-1, with D perhaps matching TRBD1 (6 bases). The CDR3 extends over 16 amino acids. Deletions cut 5 bases from V and 1 base from J, with 18 bases between. In germline, CDR1 is SGHRS, CDR2 YFSETQ. In DNA, the CDR3 is TGCGCCAGCAGACCCAGAGGGGGAGACTCGAACACTGAAGCTTTCTTT. Translated: CASRPRGGDSNTEAFF.

This clonotype has only a few counts. The CDR3 region is CASSRTGWGETQYF. DNA of the CDR3: TGTGCCAGCTCAAGGACAGGGTGGGGAGAGACCCAGTACTTC. V and J are TRBV25-1 and TRBJ2-5; TRBD1 matches 8 bases. In germline, CDR1 is MGHDK, CDR2 SYGVNS. This CDR3 is built from 14 residues. Germline trimming cut 8 bases from V and 4 bases from J; bases unmatched to any gene: 9.

This clonotype was seen a few times. This CDR3 is CASSPQGWGGIYNEQFF. The DNA of the CDR3 is TGTGCCAGCAGCCCACAGGGATGGGGGGGGATTTACAATGAGCAGTTCTTC. The chain links TRBV7-2 to TRBJ2-1; maybe TRBD2 (7 bases). The CDR3 is made up of 17 amino acids. Trimming stripped 5 bases from V and 4 bases from J, with 21 bases between. In germline, CDR1 is SGHTA, CDR2 FQGNSA.

V is TRBV18 and J is TRBJ2-7; D possibly uses TRBD1 or TRBD2 (5 bases each). Trimming stripped 2 bases from V and 7 bases from J, with 12 bases between. Per the germline V gene, CDR1 is KGHSH and CDR2 is LQKENI. This CDR3 spans 13 amino acids. The CDR3 nucleotides read TGTGCCAGCTCACCATCGGACACTAGGGAGCAGTACGTC. Protein sequence: CASSPSDTREQYV.

The rearrangement links TRBV9 to TRBJ2-3; 11 bases are a match to TRBD1. The CDR3 is 16 residues long. Germline loops: CDR1 SGDLS, CDR2 YYNGEE. The V and J ends lost 5 bases and 2 bases, in that order; junction bases with no gene match: 7. Here the CDR3 reads CASRPPGQGDTDTQYF. CDR3 coding DNA: TGTGCCAGCAGACCTCCGGGACAGGGGGACACAGATACGCAGTATTTT.

The chain is built from TRBV20-1 and TRBJ2-3; unclear D gene. The CDR3 is 13 residues long. V lost 1 base, J lost 4 bases, and 9 bases lay in between. The germline CDR1 and CDR2 sequences are DFQATT and SNEGSKA (reference sequence). This CDR3 is CSARVDGSDTQYF. As DNA, the CDR3 is TGCAGTGCTAGAGTAGACGGGTCAGATACGCAGTATTTT.

This clonotype was counted only a few times. This chain uses TRBV4-1 with TRBJ2-2, with TRBD2 matching 10 bases. CDR1 is MGHRA and CDR2 is YSYEKL in the germline V gene. The CDR3 contains 14 residues. Trimming removed 0 bases from V and 13 bases from J; junction bases left unmatched: 5. The CDR3 DNA reads TGCGCCAGCAGCCAAGAACCGGGACTAGCGCGGCTGTTTTTT. It specifies CASSQEPGLARLFF.

This clonotype was observed a few times. CDR3 nucleotides: TGTGCCAGCAGTTACGTGGGGCCGGGGCCATCGTCACCCCTCCACTTT. Protein product: CASSYVGPGPSSPLHF. The rearrangement joins TRBV6-5 to TRBJ1-6; TRBD1 might be the D (5 bases). V was cut by 2 bases and J by 10 bases, with 18 bases left in between. Germline V lookup: CDR1 MNHEY, CDR2 SVGAGI. The CDR3 length is 16 residues.

CDR3 DNA: TGTGCCAGCAGCCAAGATCAAAGCGGGGTCGGGGAGACCCAGTACTTC. Translation gives CASSQDQSGVGETQYF. The chain recombines TRBV4-2 with TRBJ2-5; 7 bases match TRBD2. There are 16 residues in the CDR3. Germline CDR1 and CDR2: LGHNA and YNFKEQ. With 0 bases clipped from V and 5 bases from J, the junction kept 9 bases outside the gene matches.

This clonotype has a handful of counts. The CDR3, as DNA: TGTGCCAGCAGCGGTCAGGGAGGCTATGGCTACACCTTC. Translated: CASSGQGGYGYTF. J is TRBJ1-2 and V is TRBV7-6; possible D gene TRBD1, 5 bases. CDR1 is SGHVS, CDR2 FNYEAQ, per germline. There are 13 residues in the CDR3. Deletions cut 5 bases from V and 4 bases from J, with 11 bases between.

In this sample, this clonotype turned up many times. The rearrangement links TRBV5-1 to TRBJ2-2; D is unclear. This CDR3 is 15 amino acids long. V was clipped by 0 bases and J by 4 bases, with 10 bases between them. Germline values: CDR1 SGHRS, CDR2 YFSETQ. CDR3 nucleotide sequence: TGCGCCAGCAGCTTGGATGACGGAAGCACCGGGGAGCTGTTTTTT. Translated: CASSLDDGSTGELFF.